The clone carrying this TCR beta chain came up a few times. What it recognizes is unknown. Time point in this sample: week 5, during vaccination. Alongside topical imiquimod, each dose of vaccine comprised 300 ug of mutant IDH1 20-mer peptide. The source of the sample is a study of a mutant IDH1 vaccine in newly diagnosed glioma. Study background: The start of vaccination came 4-6 weeks after radiotherapy alone, or with temozolomide cycles.

The germline V and J ends were trimmed by 2 bases and 0 bases, with 12 bases remaining between them. This CDR3 spans 16 amino acids. CDR1 is SGHVS, CDR2 FQNEAQ, per germline. Assay used: immunoSEQ multiplex PCR; TCRdb lists only in-frame clones, some missing. The profile shows approximately 24,000 clones, 60% to 80% of them singletons. The chain employs TRBV7-8 and TRBJ2-3, with a weak D call TRBD1 (6 bases). The receptor's source is a man aged 40-50 years with glioma. Here the sequenced sample was PBMCs, taken from a glioma patient whose treatment included an IDH1 peptide vaccine. CDR3 residues: CASSLLSGTSTDTQYF. In DNA, the CDR3 is TGTGCCAGCAGCTTACTATCCGGGACAAGCACAGATACGCAGTATTTT.